The entry below describes one TCR beta chain. These data are taken from a study of OX40 agonist ivuxolimab in advanced cancers. In the study overall: A male proportion of about 84% was recorded, with mean age around 62 years and range roughly 20 to 85.

TCRdb's table, derived via immunoSEQ multiplex PCR, lists solely in-frame clones and lacks some. The table records around 69,000 clones, around 90% of them present only once. The CDR3 totals 14 residues. With 5 bases removed from V and 10 bases from J, the gap between germline ends came to 15 bases. The germline gives CDR1 SEHNR, CDR2 FQNEAQ (reference sequence). The receptor comes from an adult with an advanced solid tumor such as melanoma, head and neck, liver or kidney cancer. The chain recombines TRBV7-9 with TRBJ1-6; no reliable D call. The sample in question was CD4+ or CD8+ T cells sorted from blood, obtained in a trial of the OX40 agonist ivuxolimab. CDR3 sequence (DNA): TGTGCCAGCAGCCGGAACCCCAAAGACTCACCCCTCCACTTT. This encodes CASSRNPKDSPLHF.